These 10 T cell receptor beta chains were all obtained from the same sample, sequenced in a study of OX40 agonist ivuxolimab in advanced cancers. Profiling relied on immunoSEQ multiplex PCR, and the TCRdb table lists in-frame clones only, not all of them. The sample shows approximately 21,000 clones, over 75% of them seen only once. This material consisted of CD4+ or CD8+ T cells sorted from blood, taken in a trial of the OX40 agonist ivuxolimab. Receptor source: an adult with an advanced solid tumor such as melanoma, head and neck, liver or kidney cancer.

The genes are TRBV21-1 and TRBJ1-1; the D call TRBD1 from the table was never checked on the DNA. TRBV21-1 is termed a pseudogene. CDR3 size: 16 residues. Here the CDR3 DNA reads TGTGCCAGCAGCAAAACCCTACAGGGGCTATACACTGAAGCTTTCTTT. Its translation: CASSKTLQGLYTEAFF.

This clone was observed a few times. The chain carries TRBV19 and TRBJ2-2, with D perhaps TRBD2 (5 bases). The V gene lost 4 bases and the J gene lost 6 bases, with 12 bases spanning the gap. The CDR3 totals 14 residues. Per germline, CDR1 LNHDA and CDR2 SQIVND (reference sequence). The CDR3 spells CASSSLAGAGELFF. In DNA, the CDR3 is TGTGCCAGTAGTAGTCTGGCGGGCGCCGGGGAGCTGTTTTTT.

The V call is TRBV19, the J call TRBJ1-4; no definite D call. This CDR3 region has 14 residues. Deletions cut 3 bases from V and 7 bases from J, with 12 bases between. Looked up from germline, CDR1 is LNHDA and CDR2 is SQIVND (reference sequence). The CDR3 DNA reads as TGTGCCAGTAGTATTTGGCCGCGTGCTGAAAAACTGTTTTTT. This codes for CASSIWPRAEKLFF.

The chain joins TRBV18 to TRBJ2-1; tentative D call: TRBD1 (5 bases). V shed 3 bases and J shed 0 bases, with 9 bases lying between them. CDR1 is KGHSH, CDR2 LQKENI, per germline. The CDR3 length is 15 residues. The CDR3 region is CASSPPGRSYNEQFF. The CDR3 DNA is TGTGCCAGCTCACCCCCAGGGCGCTCCTACAATGAGCAGTTCTTC.

The chain recombines TRBV11-2 with TRBJ2-1; 8 bases map to TRBD2. The germline V gene has CDR1 SGHAT and CDR2 FQNNGV. With 2 bases clipped from V and 5 bases from J, the junction kept 5 bases outside the gene matches. CDR3 length: 15 residues. The CDR3 nucleotides read TGTGCCAGCAGCTTAAGTTTAGCGGGGAACAATGAGCAGTTCTTC. It is translated as CASSLSLAGNNEQFF. Based on the CDR3 plus reference TRBV11-2 and TRBJ2-1, the full variable domain is EAGVAQSPRYKIIEKRQSVAFWCNPISGHATLYWYQQILGQGPKLLIQFQNNGVVDDSQLPKDRFSAERLKGVDSTLKIQPAKLEDSAVYLCASSLSLAGNNEQFFGPGTRLTVL.

V and J are TRBV19 and TRBJ1-5, with 8 nucleotides matching TRBD1. Germline lookup yields CDR1 LNHDA and CDR2 SQIVND (reference sequence). The CDR3 runs to 14 residues. Losses at the gene ends were 6 bases for V and 6 bases for J; bases not matched to a gene: 7. CDR3 bases: TGTGCCAGTAGCAGGACAGGGTTTGGTCAGCCCCAGCATTTT. Translation: CASSRTGFGQPQHF.

This chain connects TRBV6-1 to TRBJ2-3, with 9 bases fitting TRBD1. This CDR3 has 14 amino acids. CDR1 and CDR2 (germline): MNHNS, SASEGT. V gave up 7 bases and J gave up 5 bases; unmatched junction bases: 7. The CDR3 loop reads CASNAAGQGDTQYF. In DNA form, the CDR3 reads TGTGCCAGCAACGCAGCGGGACAGGGAGATACGCAGTATTTT.

This chain links TRBV19 with TRBJ1-5; possible D gene TRBD1, 6 bases. The CDR3 spans 16 residues. Trimming stripped 4 bases from V and 6 bases from J, with 19 bases between. The germline CDR1 and CDR2 sequences are LNHDA and SQIVND (reference sequence). For the CDR3, the DNA is TGTGCCAGTAGTAGCGGGACACCCAAGGGGGGTCAGCCCCAGCATTTT. It codes for CASSSGTPKGGQPQHF.

Note on this clone: The junction departs from germline at one end; a sequencing error may be responsible. The chain links TRBV5-1 to TRBJ1-1, with D maybe TRBD1 (5 bases). CDR1 and CDR2 (germline): SGHRS, YFSETQ. The CDR3 has 14 amino acids. The CDR3 DNA sequence: TGCGCCAGCAGCTTGAAAGGGGCCAACAGTGAAGCTTTCTTT. Its translation is CASSLKGANSEAFF.

The chain joins TRBV9 to TRBJ2-2; D unclear. The V gene's germline CDR1 is SGDLS and CDR2 YYNGEE. The V and J ends lost 3 bases and 7 bases respectively, with 7 bases between them. The CDR3 runs 12 residues. In nucleotides, the CDR3 is TGTGCCAGCAGCGGGTCGATCGGGGAGCTGTTTTTT. This encodes CASSGSIGELFF.